This T cell receptor beta chain is drawn from a study of T cell responses to AZD1222 COVID-19 vaccine. Study-level findings and limits: Per reports, nearly half of all spike-specific TCRs target regions that are unmutated in variants. Regions 160-218 and 743-854 held dominance among vaccine-associated CD4 TCRs, which spanned spike.

Regarding this clone: As yet, its antigen is unknown.

Germline loops: CDR1 LNHDA, CDR2 SQIVND (reference sequence). This CDR3 region has 16 residues. The V end lost 7 bases, the J end lost 1 base, and 14 bases lay between the germline ends. The data were produced by immunoSEQ multiplex PCR, yet TCRdb's version contains in-frame clones alone and is incomplete. The table records under 50,000 clones, about 90% of them present only once. The chain joins TRBV19 to TRBJ2-6; D ambiguous. This TCR was recovered from an adult who received the AZD1222 COVID-19 vaccine. The sample here was peripheral blood, taken 28 days after the second AZD1222 dose. CDR3 bases: TGTGCCAGTACCACCCGTGTGGCGTCTGGGGCCAACGTCCTGACTTTC. Protein sequence: CASTTRVASGANVLTF.